A selection of T cell receptor beta chains follows, all from one sample in a study of neoadjuvant anti-PD-1 for oral cavity cancer. TCRdb keeps only in-frame clones here, not all; method: immunoSEQ multiplex PCR. The table has around 60,000 clones, roughly three quarters seen once; the top ten hold 2.5% to 3%. The source material was PBMCs, sampled before nivolumab (anti-PD-1) treatment. The receptor source for this set is a person aged 35 to 85 with oral cavity squamous cell carcinoma. Both conserved end residues are part of each CDR3. A D gene is named only where the DNA matches it firmly. The size field is filled for only some rows; it gives once, few, many or a size class.

v_gene,d_gene,abundance,j_gene,CDR3nt,CDR3aa
TRBV7-8,TRBD1,once,TRBJ2-1,TGTGCCAGCAGCTTAGGCCAGGGGGACAATGAGCAGTTCTTC,CASSLGQGDNEQFF
TRBV7-8,-,-,TRBJ1-1,TGTGCCAGCAGCTTAAGGCGGGGGCCGACTGAAGCTTTCTTT,CASSLRRGPTEAFF
TRBV7-9,-,-,TRBJ1-3,TGTGCCAGCAGCTTAGAGAGAGGGGGGCTTTCTGGAAACACCATATATTTT,CASSLERGGLSGNTIYF
TRBV9,TRBD2,-,TRBJ2-3,TGTGCCAGCAGCCCGAGGGGGACTAGCGGTTACACAGATACGCAGTATTTT,CASSPRGTSGYTDTQYF
TRBV19,-,-,TRBJ1-1,TGTGCCAGTAAGGGACCAATTCGGGACACTGAAGCTTTCTTT,CASKGPIRDTEAFF
TRBV6-1,TRBD1,-,TRBJ1-1,TGTGCCAGCAGTGGACTGACAGGGTCTGAAGCTTTCTTT,CASSGLTGSEAFF
TRBV18,-,-,TRBJ2-3,TGTGCCAGCTCACCTCTTGGGACCAAGACAGATACGCAGTATTTT,CASSPLGTKTDTQYF
TRBV28,TRBD2,few,TRBJ2-3,TGTGCCAGCAGCCCGCTAGGTGCGCGGGAGGTAGATACGCAGTATTTT,CASSPLGAREVDTQYF
TRBV7-2,TRBD2,once,TRBJ2-3,TGTGCCAGCCTTTCGGGACTAGCGGGAGGCACAGATACGCAGTATTTT,CASLSGLAGGTDTQYF
TRBV6-1,TRBD1,-,TRBJ2-7,TGTGCCAGCAGTGAAGGTAGGACAGGGGAGACCTACGAGCAGTACTTC,CASSEGRTGETYEQYF
TRBV6-1,-,-,TRBJ1-1,TGTGCCAGCAGTGCCGGAGGGTGCACTGAAGCTTTCTTT,CASSAGGCTEAFF
TRBV27,-,-,TRBJ2-3,TGTGCCAGCAGTTTACTCCCCACAGATACGCAGTATTTT,CASSLLPTDTQYF
TRBV7-2,TRBD2,once,TRBJ2-2,TGTGCCAGCAGCCCCTTTAGGACTAGCGGGACGAACACCGGGGAGCTGTTTTTT,CASSPFRTSGTNTGELFF
TRBV4-2,TRBD1,-,TRBJ1-6,TGTGCCAGCAGCCAGGGAGTGCAGGGGGCGAGTAATTCACCCCTCCACTTT,CASSQGVQGASNSPLHF
TRBV2,TRBD1,-,TRBJ2-1,TGTGCCAGCAGTGAGGGGACAGGGAGTGAGCAGTTCTTC,CASSEGTGSEQFF
TRBV6-1,-,-,TRBJ1-2,TGTGCCAGCAGTGAAGTTGCAGGGGTAAGGGGGTCTGGCTACACCTTC,CASSEVAGVRGSGYTF
TRBV7-8,TRBD1,-,TRBJ1-5,TGTGCCAGCAGCGGGACAGGGAGCAATCAGCCCCAGCATTTT,CASSGTGSNQPQHF
TRBV5-6,TRBD1,-,TRBJ2-3,TGTGCCAGCAGCTTGGAGGGTCAGGGGGCAGATACGCAGTATTTT,CASSLEGQGADTQYF
TRBV2,-,-,TRBJ1-5,TGTGCCAGCACCCCCGGGACACCAAATCAGCCCCAGCATTTT,CASTPGTPNQPQHF
TRBV4-2,-,-,TRBJ2-2,TGTGCCAGCGAGACCGGGACACATAACACCGGGGAGCTGTTTTTT,CASETGTHNTGELFF
TRBV11-2,-,few,TRBJ2-1,TGTGCCAGCAGCTTTCAGCGGCAGGGGGGGAATGAGCAGTTCTTC,CASSFQRQGGNEQFF
TRBV18,TRBD1,-,TRBJ1-2,TGTGCCAGCTCACCCACACGGGACAGGGCGATGGCTGGCTACACCTTC,CASSPTRDRAMAGYTF
TRBV29-1,-,-,TRBJ1-2,TGCAGCGTCGAAAAGGGCTACACCTTC,CSVEKGYTF
TRBV19,-,-,TRBJ2-5,TGTGCCAGCAGTGCCCAACTAACAGGGCCGGAGACCCAGTACTTC,CASSAQLTGPETQYF
TRBV30,-,-,TRBJ2-2,TGTGCCTGGAGTGTACAGGTTAGAACCGGGGAGCTGTTTTTT,CAWSVQVRTGELFF
TRBV19,TRBD2,-,TRBJ2-7,TGTGCCAGTAGTTTGTACTTAGCGGGACCCTTTTACGAGCAGTACTTC,CASSLYLAGPFYEQYF
TRBV28,-,-,TRBJ1-5,TGTGCCAGCAGTTTCGGGACTCAGCCCCAGCATTTT,CASSFGTQPQHF
TRBV10-3,-,-,TRBJ2-3,TGTGCCATCAGCGAGACAGCCTCCTCCGGAGATACGCAGTATTTT,CAISETASSGDTQYF
TRBV9,-,-,TRBJ1-1,TGTGCCAGCAGCGCGATACCTTCGAACACTGAAGCTTTCTTT,CASSAIPSNTEAFF
TRBV7-8,-,-,TRBJ1-5,TGTGCCAGCAGCTTGGAAGGTGATCAGCCCCAGCATTTT,CASSLEGDQPQHF
TRBV19,-,-,TRBJ2-5,TGTGCCAGTAGTCCTCACGCACGGGCGGGGCTGAAAGAGACCCAGTACTTC,CASSPHARAGLKETQYF
TRBV15,-,-,TRBJ2-1,TGTGCCACCAGCAGAGCCTCCGGGCGGGCCGCTAATGAGCAGTTCTTC,CATSRASGRAANEQFF
TRBV7-2,TRBD1,-,TRBJ1-2,TGTGCCAGCAGCTTAGGCGGACAGGGGCTAGACGGCTACACCTTC,CASSLGGQGLDGYTF
TRBV12-5,-,-,TRBJ1-2,TGTGCTAGTGGGGATGACAGGAGACTTTATGGCTACACCTTC,CASGDDRRLYGYTF
TRBV6-6,TRBD1,-,TRBJ1-3,TGTGCCAGCAGTTCAGGGGGCCTAGTTGGAAACACCATATATTTT,CASSSGGLVGNTIYF
TRBV5-4,TRBD1,-,TRBJ1-6,TGTGCCAGCAGCCTCCCGGGACAGGAGTCATCACCCCTCCACTTT,CASSLPGQESSPLHF
TRBV7-8,TRBD2,-,TRBJ2-1,TGTGCCAGCAGCTTAGGCGGACTAGCGGGAGGTAATGAGCAGTTCTTC,CASSLGGLAGGNEQFF
TRBV18,-,-,TRBJ1-4,TGTGCCAGCTCCTTCGGGACGGATGAAAAACTGTTTTTT,CASSFGTDEKLFF
TRBV5-1,TRBD1,-,TRBJ1-1,TGCGCCAGCAGCTCGGGACAGGCAAGGACTGAAGCTTTCTTT,CASSSGQARTEAFF
TRBV29-1,-,-,TRBJ2-1,TGCAGCGCCATGACAGACCACAATGAGCAGTTCTTC,CSAMTDHNEQFF
TRBV14,TRBD1,-,TRBJ1-2,TGTGCCAGCAGCCACCTGGACAGGGCCCACTATGGCTACACCTTC,CASSHLDRAHYGYTF
TRBV15,TRBD1,-,TRBJ2-5,TGTGCCACCAGCAGGACAGGGGAGAAGAGCCAAGAGACCCAGTACTTC,CATSRTGEKSQETQYF
TRBV9,-,few,TRBJ1-1,TGTGCCAGCAGCCCTCAAGCCCTCAACACTGAAGCTTTCTTT,CASSPQALNTEAFF
TRBV7-7,TRBD1,-,TRBJ2-2,TGTGCTAGCAGCCCGACAGGGGGTAGCACCGGGGAGCTGTTTTTT,CASSPTGGSTGELFF
TRBV9,-,-,TRBJ2-2,TGTGCCAGCAGCGTCAGGGTAGAAACCGGGGAGCTGTTTTTT,CASSVRVETGELFF
TRBV29-1,-,-,TRBJ1-1,TGCAGCGGAGCACCCAGCTTGAACACTGAAGCTTTCTTT,CSGAPSLNTEAFF
TRBV21-1,-,-,TRBJ2-5,TGTGCCAGCAGCTACGAACGGGAGACCCAGTACTTC,CASSYERETQYF
TRBV5-3,TRBD1,-,TRBJ2-6,TGTGCCAGAAGCTTTCAATCGACAGGGTCGAGCTCTGGGGCCAACGTCCTGACTTTC,CARSFQSTGSSSGANVLTF
TRBV7-2,-,-,TRBJ1-1,TGTGCCAGCAGCTCACAGGGAGGGAACACTGAAGCTTTCTTT,CASSSQGGNTEAFF
TRBV7-9,-,few,TRBJ1-2,TGTGCCAGCAGCTTAGTCATGAATGGCTACACCTTC,CASSLVMNGYTF
TRBV6-1,-,-,TRBJ1-4,TGTGCCAGCAGTGATAGGCAGGGATGGTCGGGTGCTAATGAAAAACTGTTTTTT,CASSDRQGWSGANEKLFF
TRBV28,TRBD2,-,TRBJ2-5,TGTGCCAGCAGGGGGGAGGGCCCGGCGGAGACCCAGTACTTC,CASRGEGPAETQYF
TRBV7-2,-,-,TRBJ2-1,TGTGCCAGCAGCTTACTTAATGAGCAGTTCTTC,CASSLLNEQFF
TRBV28,-,-,TRBJ1-1,TGTGCCAGCAGGGGGCATTTGGGCGGTGGTACTGAAGCTTTCTTT,CASRGHLGGGTEAFF